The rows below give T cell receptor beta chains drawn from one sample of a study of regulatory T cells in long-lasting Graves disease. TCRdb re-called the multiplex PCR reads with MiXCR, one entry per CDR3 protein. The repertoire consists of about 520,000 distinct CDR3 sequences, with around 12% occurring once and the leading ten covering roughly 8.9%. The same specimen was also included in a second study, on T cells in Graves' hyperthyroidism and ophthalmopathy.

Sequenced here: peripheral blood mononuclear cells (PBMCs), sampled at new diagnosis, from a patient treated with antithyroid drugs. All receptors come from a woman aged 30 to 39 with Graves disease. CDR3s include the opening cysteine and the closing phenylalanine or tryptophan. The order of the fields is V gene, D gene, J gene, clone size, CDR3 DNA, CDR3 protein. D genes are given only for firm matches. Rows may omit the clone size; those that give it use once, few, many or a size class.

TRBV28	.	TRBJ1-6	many	TGTGCCAGCACTACAAACGTGGGGGCGGGGTATAATTCACCCCTCCACTTT	CASTTNVGAGYNSPLHF
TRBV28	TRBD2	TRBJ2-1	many	TGTGCCAGCACCGTGGGAGCGGGGCGCGTGGGGAATGAGCAGTTCTTC	CASTVGAGRVGNEQFF
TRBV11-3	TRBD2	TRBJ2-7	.	TGTGCCAGCAGCGTCGGAAAACGGACTAGCGGTTCCTACGAGCAGTACTTC	CASSVGKRTSGSYEQYF
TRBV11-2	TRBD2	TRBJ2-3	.	TGTGCCAGCAGCGTTAGCGGGAGGATAGATACGCAGTATTTT	CASSVSGRIDTQYF
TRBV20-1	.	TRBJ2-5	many	TGCAGTCCCCCCCTCACCGGGGGACAAGAGACCCAGTACTTC	CSPPLTGGQETQYF
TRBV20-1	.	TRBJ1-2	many	TGCAGTGCTAGTCCACCCAACCCACAGGGTCATGGCTACACCTTC	CSASPPNPQGHGYTF
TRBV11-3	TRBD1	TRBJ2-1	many	TGTGCCAGCAGCTTAGATCAGGTTGGGACAGGGGCCTGGGGTGAGCAGTTCTTC	CASSLDQVGTGAWGEQFF
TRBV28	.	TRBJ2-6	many	TGTGCCAGCAGCCCGATATCTACTGGGGCCAACGTCCTGACTTTC	CASSPISTGANVLTF
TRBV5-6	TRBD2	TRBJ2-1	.	TGTGCCAGCAGCTCGGGACTAGCGGGTTCCTCCTACAATGAGCAGTTCTTC	CASSSGLAGSSYNEQFF
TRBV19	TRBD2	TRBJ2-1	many	TGTGCCAGTAGTACCGCAAGTAGCGGGAGGGCAAACAATGAGCAGTTCTTC	CASSTASSGRANNEQFF
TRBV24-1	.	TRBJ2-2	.	TGTGCCACCAGTGCCACTCTTATTACCGGGGAGCTGTTTTTT	CATSATLITGELFF
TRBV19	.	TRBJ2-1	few	TGTGCCAGTAACGGCGGGATGACCTACAATGAGCAGTTCTTC	CASNGGMTYNEQFF
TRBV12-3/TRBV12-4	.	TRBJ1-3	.	TGTGCCAGCAGTTTAGCCCGGGACACCAACTCTGGAAACACCATATATTTT	CASSLARDTNSGNTIYF
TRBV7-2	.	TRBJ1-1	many	TGTGCCAGCAGTTTATGGGGACAGAACACTGAAGCTTTCTTT	CASSLWGQNTEAFF
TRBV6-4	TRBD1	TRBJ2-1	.	TGTGCCAGCAGTGACGTATTCGACAGGGGGGCCCGTAATGAGCAGTTCTTC	CASSDVFDRGARNEQFF
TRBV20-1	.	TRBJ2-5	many	TGCAGTGCTGCTATCAAACTAGGTCCACTGGAGACCCAGTACTTC	CSAAIKLGPLETQYF
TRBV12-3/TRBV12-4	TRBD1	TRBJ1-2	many	TGTGCCAGCAGTTTAAATCCAGGGGGCCATGGCTACACCTTC	CASSLNPGGHGYTF
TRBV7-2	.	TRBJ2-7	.	TGTGCCAGCAGCTTAGGGCCGAAACTCTACGAGCAGTACTTC	CASSLGPKLYEQYF
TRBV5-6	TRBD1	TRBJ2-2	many	TGTGCCAGCAGCTTGGATCAGGGGGCGGGAACCGGGGAGCTGTTTTTT	CASSLDQGAGTGELFF
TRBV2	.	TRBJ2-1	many	TGTGCCAGTTTGGGGTTTGGCAGGGGCAATGAGCAGTTCTTC	CASLGFGRGNEQFF
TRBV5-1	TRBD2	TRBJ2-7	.	TGCGCCAGCAGCCCAAGACTAGCGGGAGACTACGAGCAGTACTTC	CASSPRLAGDYEQYF
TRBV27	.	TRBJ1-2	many	TGTGCCAGCAGTTTATGGTCTGGGGAAGGCTACACCTTC	CASSLWSGEGYTF
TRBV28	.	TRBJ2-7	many	TGTGCCAGCAGCTCATCCCTTTACGAGCAGTACTTC	CASSSSLYEQYF
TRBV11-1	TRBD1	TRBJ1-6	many	TGTGCCAGCAGCTCCAAGACAGGGTTGAGTTCACCCCTCCACTTT	CASSSKTGLSSPLHF
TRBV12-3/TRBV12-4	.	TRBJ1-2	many	TGTGCCAGCAGCTCAGGTGCCTATGGCTACACCTTC	CASSSGAYGYTF
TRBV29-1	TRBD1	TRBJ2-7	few	TGCAGCGCCAGCCGGGACAGGGGGGACGAGCAGTACTTC	CSASRDRGDEQYF